This T cell receptor beta chain emerged from a study of blood T cell repertoires in COVID-19. Seattle cases were enrolled at active infection and followed longitudinally. Measured with immunoSEQ multiplex PCR; TCRdb has only the in-frame clones, and not every one. The table records approximately 150,000 clones, roughly four fifths of them present only once. V was shortened by 5 bases and J by 5 bases, with 9 bases between the two germline ends. From germline, CDR1 is SEHNR and CDR2 FQNEAQ (reference sequence). The CDR3 contains 12 residues. Sample: peripheral blood. This sequence joins TRBV7-9 and TRBJ2-5; D unresolved. The clonotype originates from a woman aged 80 or over with COVID-19, enrolled during active disease. The CDR3: CASSPIVETQYF. DNA for the CDR3: TGTGCCAGCAGCCCCATAGTTGAGACCCAGTACTTC.